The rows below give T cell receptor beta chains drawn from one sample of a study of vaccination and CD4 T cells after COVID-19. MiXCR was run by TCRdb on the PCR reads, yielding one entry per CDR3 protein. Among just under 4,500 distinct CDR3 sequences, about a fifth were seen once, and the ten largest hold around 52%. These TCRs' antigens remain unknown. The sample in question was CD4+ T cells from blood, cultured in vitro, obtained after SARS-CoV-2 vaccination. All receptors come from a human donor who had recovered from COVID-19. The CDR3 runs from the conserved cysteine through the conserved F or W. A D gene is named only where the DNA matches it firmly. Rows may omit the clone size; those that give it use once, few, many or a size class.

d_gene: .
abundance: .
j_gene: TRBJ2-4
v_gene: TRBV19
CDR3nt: TGTGCCAGTAGTTCGTTACAAAGAGGATCCAAAAACATTCAGTACTTC
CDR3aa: CASSSLQRGSKNIQYF

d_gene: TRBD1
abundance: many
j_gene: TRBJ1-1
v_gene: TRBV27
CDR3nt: TGTGCCAGCAGCCCATACAGGGGGGCAGGCACTGAAGCTTTCTTT
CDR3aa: CASSPYRGAGTEAFF

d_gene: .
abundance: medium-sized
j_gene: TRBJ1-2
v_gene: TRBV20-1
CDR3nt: TGCAGTGCTACGGGAAAGATCACCTATGGCTACACCTTC
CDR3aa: CSATGKITYGYTF

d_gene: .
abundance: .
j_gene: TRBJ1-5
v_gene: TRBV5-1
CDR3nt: TGCGCCAGCAGCTTGGTCCATGGGGAGCCCCAGCATTTT
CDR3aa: CASSLVHGEPQHF

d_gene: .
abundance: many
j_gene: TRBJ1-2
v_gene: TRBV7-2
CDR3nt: TGTGCCAGCAGCTTGGGTTCCCTATGGGGCTACACCTTC
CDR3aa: CASSLGSLWGYTF

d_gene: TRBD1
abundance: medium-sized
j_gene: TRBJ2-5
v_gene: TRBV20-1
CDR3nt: TGCAGTGCTAGAGGGGGGACAGCCCTTCAAGAGACCCAGTACTTC
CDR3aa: CSARGGTALQETQYF

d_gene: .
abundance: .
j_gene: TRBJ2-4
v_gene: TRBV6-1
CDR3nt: TGTGCCAGCAGTGAAGCTGGGGCGACGGGAAACATTCAGTACTTC
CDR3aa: CASSEAGATGNIQYF

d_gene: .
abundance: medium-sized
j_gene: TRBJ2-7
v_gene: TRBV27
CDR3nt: TGTGCCAGCAGCCCCTTGGGACCGTACGAGCAGTACTTC
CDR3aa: CASSPLGPYEQYF

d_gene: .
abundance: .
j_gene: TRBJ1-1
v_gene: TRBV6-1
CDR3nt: TGTGCCAGCAGTGCTCGCTCAGGGTCGGGATCAGCTTTCTTT
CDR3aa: CASSARSGSGSAFF

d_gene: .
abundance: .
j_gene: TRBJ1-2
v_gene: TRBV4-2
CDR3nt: TGTGCCAGCAGCCAAGATTGGGGGCAACCCTTAAATAACTATGGCTACACCTTC
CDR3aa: CASSQDWGQPLNNYGYTF

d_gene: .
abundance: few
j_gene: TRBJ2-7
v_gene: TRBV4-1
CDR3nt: TGCGCCAGCAGCCAAGCCCAGCGGCTCTACGAGCAGTACTTC
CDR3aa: CASSQAQRLYEQYF

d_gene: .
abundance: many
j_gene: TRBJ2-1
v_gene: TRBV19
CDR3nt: TGTGCCAGTAGTATTGGACGGTACAATGAGCAGTTCTTC
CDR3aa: CASSIGRYNEQFF

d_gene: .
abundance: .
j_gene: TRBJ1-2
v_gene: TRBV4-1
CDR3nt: TGCGCCAGCAGCCCTCCAGATCGCGACGCTGGCTACACCTTC
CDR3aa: CASSPPDRDAGYTF

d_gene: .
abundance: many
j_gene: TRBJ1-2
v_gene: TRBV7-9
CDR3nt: TGTGCCAGCAGCCCGAGGGGCGGGGGCCGTAAGGATGGCTACACCTTC
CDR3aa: CASSPRGGGRKDGYTF

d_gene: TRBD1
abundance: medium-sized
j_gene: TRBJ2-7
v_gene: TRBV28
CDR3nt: TGTGCCAGCAGTCGGGACAGCTCCTACGAGCAGTACTTC
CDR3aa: CASSRDSSYEQYF

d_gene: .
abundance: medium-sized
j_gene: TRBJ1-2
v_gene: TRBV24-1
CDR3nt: TGTGCCACCAGTGATGGGGGAATCGGCTACACCTTC
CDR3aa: CATSDGGIGYTF

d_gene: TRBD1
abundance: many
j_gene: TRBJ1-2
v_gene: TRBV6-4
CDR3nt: TGTGCCAGCAGTGCGGGACAGGGCGATGGCTACACCTTC
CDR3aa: CASSAGQGDGYTF

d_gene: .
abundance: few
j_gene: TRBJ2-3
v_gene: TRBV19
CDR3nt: TGTGCCAGTAGTATTAGTGGCACGTCGAGAGATACGCAGTATTTT
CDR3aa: CASSISGTSRDTQYF

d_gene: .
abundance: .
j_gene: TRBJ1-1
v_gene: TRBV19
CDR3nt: TGTGCCAGTAGTATATGGTGGGGAAGCCCTGAAGCTTTCTTT
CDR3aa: CASSIWWGSPEAFF

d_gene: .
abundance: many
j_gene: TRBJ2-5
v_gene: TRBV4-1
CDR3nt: TGCGCCAGCAGCCAAACTCGCCGCCATGGGGAGACCCAGTACTTC
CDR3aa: CASSQTRRHGETQYF

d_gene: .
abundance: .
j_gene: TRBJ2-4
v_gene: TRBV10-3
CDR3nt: TGTGCCATCAGTGAGGCAGAAAACATTCAGTACTTC
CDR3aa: CAISEAENIQYF

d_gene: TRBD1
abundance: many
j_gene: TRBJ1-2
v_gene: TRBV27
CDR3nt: TGTGCCAGCAGTTTCAACAGGGGGCCGGGTGGCTACACCTTC
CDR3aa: CASSFNRGPGGYTF

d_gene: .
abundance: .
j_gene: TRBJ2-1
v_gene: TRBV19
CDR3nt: TGTGCCAGTAGTTGGGCAGGGACGGGGGTCAGCAATGAGCAGTTCTTC
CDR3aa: CASSWAGTGVSNEQFF

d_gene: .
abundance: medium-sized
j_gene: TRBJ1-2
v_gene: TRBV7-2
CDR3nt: TGTGCCAGCAGCTTAGCGAACTATGGCTACACCTTC
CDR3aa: CASSLANYGYTF

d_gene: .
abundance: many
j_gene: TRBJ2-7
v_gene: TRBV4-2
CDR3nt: TGTGCCAGCAGCCAAGCAGGGTGGTCCTACGAGCAGTACTTC
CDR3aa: CASSQAGWSYEQYF

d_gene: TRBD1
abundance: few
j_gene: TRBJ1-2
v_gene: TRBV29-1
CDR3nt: TGCAGCGTTTTCCCAACCGGGACAGGTGGGATTGGCTACACCTTC
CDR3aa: CSVFPTGTGGIGYTF

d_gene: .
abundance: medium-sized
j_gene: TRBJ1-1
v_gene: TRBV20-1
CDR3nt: TGCAGTGCTCGTAACAGGATGCACACTGAAGCTTTCTTT
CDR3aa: CSARNRMHTEAFF

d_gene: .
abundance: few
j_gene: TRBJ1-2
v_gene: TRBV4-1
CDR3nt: TGCGCCAGCAGCCAAGTCGCAGGGGAGTACTATGGCTACACCTTC
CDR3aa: CASSQVAGEYYGYTF

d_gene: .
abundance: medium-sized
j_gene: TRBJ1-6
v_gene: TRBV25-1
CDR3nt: TGTGCCAGCAGTGATATCGGATTCAATTCACCCCTCCACTTT
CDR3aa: CASSDIGFNSPLHF

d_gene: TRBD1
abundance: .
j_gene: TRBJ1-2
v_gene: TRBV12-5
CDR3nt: TGTGCTAGTGGTTTGGACAGGGGGCTGAACTATGGCTACACCTTC
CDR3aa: CASGLDRGLNYGYTF

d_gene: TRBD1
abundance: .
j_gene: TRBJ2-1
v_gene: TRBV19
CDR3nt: TGTGCCAGTACTCCCGGGACAGCCTACAATGAGCAGTTCTTC
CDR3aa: CASTPGTAYNEQFF

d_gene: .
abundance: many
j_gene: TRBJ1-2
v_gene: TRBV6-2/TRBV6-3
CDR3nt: TGTGCCAGCACAGGGTTCTATGGCTACACCTTC
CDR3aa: CASTGFYGYTF

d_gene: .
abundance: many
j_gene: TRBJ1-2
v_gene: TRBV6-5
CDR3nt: TGTGCCAGCAGCTACGCGGGGTTTGGCTACACCTTC
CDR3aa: CASSYAGFGYTF

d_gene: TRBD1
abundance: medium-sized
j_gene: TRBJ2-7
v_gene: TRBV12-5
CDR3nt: TGTGCTAGTGGTTACAGGGGATCGTACTTC
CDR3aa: CASGYRGSYF

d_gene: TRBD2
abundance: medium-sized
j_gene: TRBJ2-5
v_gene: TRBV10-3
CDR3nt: TGTGCCATCAGGACGGAGCGGGGGGGTCAAGAGACCCAGTACTTC
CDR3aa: CAIRTERGGQETQYF

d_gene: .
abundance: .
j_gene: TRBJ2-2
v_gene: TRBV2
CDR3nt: TGTGCCAGTCAACAGGGACGGGCCGGGGAGCTGTTTTTT
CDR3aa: CASQQGRAGELFF

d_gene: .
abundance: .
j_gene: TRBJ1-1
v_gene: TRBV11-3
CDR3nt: TGTGCCAGCAGCTTACAGGGGTACACTGAAGCTTTCTTT
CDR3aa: CASSLQGYTEAFF